The source of this T cell receptor (beta chain) is a study of OX40 agonist ivuxolimab in advanced cancers. This table comes from immunoSEQ multiplex PCR, and its TCRdb copy is limited to in-frame clones, with some not included. The table records under 80,000 clones, less than 95% of them present only once. In its sample, this clone was seen once. The CDR3 covers 16 residues. With 5 bases removed from V and 2 bases from J, the gap between germline ends came to 17 bases. The germline CDR1 and CDR2 sequences are SGHVS and FNYEAQ. Here the sequenced sample was CD4+ or CD8+ T cells sorted from blood, taken in a trial of the OX40 agonist ivuxolimab. The gene calls are TRBV7-6 and TRBJ2-3; D could derive from TRBD1 or TRBD2 (5 bases each). The clonotype was recovered from an adult with an advanced solid tumor such as melanoma, head and neck, liver or kidney cancer. CDR3 protein: CASSPGYGGTTDTQYF. The DNA for the CDR3 is TGTGCCAGCAGCCCTGGTTATGGGGGAACCACAGATACGCAGTATTTT.